The next 23 T cell receptor beta chains were all read from a single sample in a study of PD-1 blockade in mismatch repair-deficient tumors. TCRdb keeps only in-frame clones here, not all; method: immunoSEQ multiplex PCR. The sample includes roughly 130,000 clones, around nine tenths of them seen just once. This sample comprised peripheral blood, obtained just over 70 weeks after starting pembrolizumab. These receptors were taken from an adult with mismatch repair-deficient cancer.

The chain recombines TRBV7-8 with TRBJ2-7, with D possibly TRBD1 on 5 matching bases. The V gene lost 4 bases and the J gene lost 0 bases, with 16 bases spanning the gap. Germline values: CDR1 SGHVS, CDR2 FQNEAQ. This CDR3 spans 16 amino acids. The CDR3 DNA is TGTGCCAGCAGCTCGAGCTCAAGGGGCCTCTCCTACGAGCAGTACTTC. Its protein is CASSSSSRGLSYEQYF.

V is TRBV5-1 and J is TRBJ2-7; D is undetermined. The V gene's germline CDR1 is SGHRS and CDR2 YFSETQ. Deletions cut 0 bases from V and 6 bases from J, with 10 bases between. CDR3 length: 13 amino acids. CDR3 in amino acids: CASSLGEKGEQYF. The CDR3 coding sequence is TGCGCCAGCAGCTTGGGGGAAAAGGGCGAGCAGTACTTC.

The rearrangement links TRBV7-6 to TRBJ1-5; maybe TRBD1 (5 bases). V lost 1 base, J lost 4 bases, and 14 bases lay in between. CDR3 size: 16 residues. The germline V gene has CDR1 SGHVS and CDR2 FNYEAQ. CDR3 protein: CASSLEPGRPNQPQHF. The CDR3 region has the DNA TGTGCCAGCAGCTTAGAGCCAGGGCGCCCTAATCAGCCCCAGCATTTT.

The chain uses TRBV7-2 and TRBJ2-1; 14 positions agree with TRBD2. The CDR3 runs 18 residues. Trimming cost V 5 bases and J 3 bases; bases outside gene matches: 9. Germline V gene sequence: CDR1 SGHTA, CDR2 FQGNSA. Written as DNA, the CDR3 is TGTGCCAGCAGCGCCCGGACTAGCGGGAGGCAGGGCTACAATGAGCAGTTCTTC. Protein product: CASSARTSGRQGYNEQFF.

V gene TRBV5-1 combines with J gene TRBJ2-5, with TRBD1 identical over 7 bases. The CDR3 runs to 15 residues. Germline CDR1 and CDR2: SGHRS and YFSETQ. Trimming cost V 4 bases and J 3 bases; bases outside gene matches: 9. The CDR3 loop reads CASSLNPDREETQYF. In nucleotides, the CDR3 is TGCGCCAGCAGCCTCAATCCCGACAGGGAAGAGACCCAGTACTTC.

This clone was observed a few times. The gene calls are TRBV28 and TRBJ1-1; possibly TRBD1 for D (5 bases). V lost 2 bases to trimming and J lost 3 bases, with 10 bases between them. Germline lookup yields CDR1 MDHEN and CDR2 SYDVKM. The CDR3 contains 14 residues. Here the CDR3 DNA reads TGTGCCAGCAGTTTAGGCAGGGTTGACACTGAAGCTTTCTTT. Translated, it gives CASSLGRVDTEAFF. The full variable domain, rest sourced from reference TRBV28 and TRBJ1-1, is DVKVTQSSRYLVKRTGEKVFLECVQDMDHENMFWYRQDPGLGLRLIYFSYDVKMKEKGDIPEGYSVSREKKERFSLILESASTNQTSMYLCASSLGRVDTEAFFGQGTRLTVV.

J is TRBJ2-7 and V is TRBV29-1; 7 nucleotides line up with TRBD2. Germline-derived CDR1 and CDR2 are SQVTM and ANQGSEA. The CDR3 totals 12 residues. Trimming removed 1 base from V and 6 bases from J; junction bases left unmatched: 3. CDR3 loop: CSVEVGTTEQYF. The CDR3 DNA is TGCAGCGTTGAAGTAGGGACTACCGAGCAGTACTTC.

The V call is TRBV2, the J call TRBJ2-7; TRBD1 is a possible D gene (5 bases). With 6 bases removed from V and 0 bases from J, the gap between germline ends came to 12 bases. The length of the CDR3 is 14 residues. From germline, CDR1 is SNHLY and CDR2 FYNNEI. DNA of the CDR3: TGTGCCAGCAGCGGTCAGGGTTTCTCCTACGAGCAGTACTTC. Translation: CASSGQGFSYEQYF.

The V call is TRBV27, the J call TRBJ2-5; the D gene is possibly TRBD1 (6 bases). The length of the CDR3 is 16 residues. V was cut by 2 bases and J by 4 bases, with 17 bases left in between. Per the germline V gene, CDR1 is MNHEY and CDR2 is SMNVEV (reference sequence). CDR3 DNA sequence: TGTGCCAGCAGTTTAATACCGGTACAGGGCGTAGAGACCCAGTACTTC. Its translation: CASSLIPVQGVETQYF.

The V gene is TRBV30, the J gene TRBJ2-1; TRBD2 matches at 13 bases. Germline CDR1 and CDR2: GTSNPN and SVGIG (reference sequence). After removal of 0 bases from V and 6 bases from J, the junction contained 2 bases not matched to a gene. This CDR3 is built from 15 residues. The CDR3 nucleotides are TGTGCCTGGAGTGTAGGGACTAGCGGGACCAATGAGCAGTTCTTC. The encoded protein is CAWSVGTSGTNEQFF.

This clone was detected a few times. V usage is TRBV10-3 and J usage is TRBJ1-5; perhaps TRBD1 as D (6 bases). Trimming stripped 4 bases from V and 3 bases from J, with 13 bases between. The CDR3 contains 15 residues. Germline CDR1 ENHRY, CDR2 SYGVKD. The CDR3 region has the DNA TGTGCCATCAGTGCTGGGGGCGGGGTCAATCAGCCCCAGCATTTT. This sequence encodes CAISAGGGVNQPQHF.

CDR3 loop: CASSQHPGLEGETQYF. DNA for the CDR3: TGCGCCAGCAGCCAGCACCCGGGACTAGAGGGAGAGACCCAGTACTTC. The chain uses TRBV4-1 and TRBJ2-5; TRBD2 matches 8 bases. Losses at the gene ends were 3 bases for V and 4 bases for J; bases not matched to a gene: 10. The CDR3 consists of 16 residues. Per germline, CDR1 MGHRA and CDR2 YSYEKL.

The J gene is TRBJ2-4, the V gene TRBV23-1; D might be TRBD2 (6 bases). TRBV23-1 is known as an ORF, though its function is uncertain. The V and J ends lost 2 bases and 8 bases respectively, with 16 bases between them. CDR3 length: 15 amino acids. Here the CDR3 reads CASSQMGVGSYIQYF. The CDR3 DNA reads TGCGCCAGCAGTCAAATGGGGGTCGGGAGTTACATTCAGTACTTC.

V and J are TRBV5-8 and TRBJ2-2; 8 bases are shared with TRBD1. CDR3 length: 17 residues. Trimming took 1 base from V and 1 from J; bases not matched to a gene: 6. Germline V gives CDR1 SGHTS, CDR2 YDEGEE. In nucleotides, the CDR3 is TGTGCCAGCAGCTTGACCGGACAGGGATGGAACACCGGGGAGCTGTTTTTT. Translated, it gives CASSLTGQGWNTGELFF.

This chain connects TRBV27 to TRBJ2-5; no firm D call. Trimming cost V 4 bases and J 2 bases, with 5 bases left between them. Germline V gene data show CDR1 as MNHEY and CDR2 as SMNVEV (reference sequence). The CDR3 runs 12 residues. The chain's CDR3 is CASSYPQETQYF. CDR3 bases: TGTGCCAGCAGTTACCCTCAAGAGACCCAGTACTTC.

The chain has TRBV9 and TRBJ2-5; D ambiguous. This CDR3 is 13 amino acids long. Germline CDR1 SGDLS, CDR2 YYNGEE. V was shortened by 4 bases and J by 5 bases, with 12 bases between the two germline ends. The CDR3 nucleotides read TGTGCCAGCAGCACACAGAGCTGGGAGACCCAGTACTTC. This sequence encodes CASSTQSWETQYF.

This clone came up once. The CDR3 protein is CASSWKTSGDNEQFF. In DNA, the CDR3 is TGTGCCAGCAGCTGGAAGACTAGCGGGGACAATGAGCAGTTCTTC. The chain joins TRBV5-6 to TRBJ2-1; 11 bases agree with TRBD2. V trimming: 3 bases; J trimming: 5 bases; junction bases outside the gene matches: 4. Germline CDR1 SGHDT, CDR2 YYEEEE. This CDR3 region has 15 residues.

This sequence joins TRBV9 and TRBJ2-7; TRBD1 matches at 10 bases. The CDR3 extends over 15 amino acids. The V segment lost 3 bases and the J segment 9 bases; nucleotides outside the gene matches: 12. Germline-derived CDR1 and CDR2 are SGDLS and YYNGEE. CDR3 in DNA: TGTGCCAGCAGCGCAGGGACAGGGGCCCCCCTTGGGCAGTACTTC. The encoded protein is CASSAGTGAPLGQYF.

This chain uses TRBV5-8 with TRBJ1-1; D remains unclear. The CDR3 is 15 amino acids. Germline CDR1 SGHTS, CDR2 YDEGEE. V dropped 5 bases and J dropped 6 bases, with 20 bases sitting between them. The CDR3: CASRQLDRSRPEAFF. As DNA, the CDR3 is TGTGCCAGCAGACAATTAGACCGGAGTAGGCCTGAAGCTTTCTTT.

The rearrangement joins TRBV4-1 to TRBJ1-1; the D is unclear. The V end lost 0 bases, the J end lost 0 bases, and 8 bases lay between the germline ends. Germline CDR1 MGHRA, CDR2 YSYEKL. The CDR3 is made up of 15 amino acids. DNA for the CDR3: TGCGCCAGCAGCCAAGAGAGGGCGATGAACACTGAAGCTTTCTTT. This gives the protein CASSQERAMNTEAFF.

This clone has just one count. V usage is TRBV4-2 and J usage is TRBJ2-7, with D possibly matching TRBD1 (6 bases). The CDR3 extends over 14 amino acids. Germline CDR1 LGHNA, CDR2 YNFKEQ. V lost 4 bases to trimming and J lost 6 bases, with 16 bases between them. The CDR3 DNA is TGTGCCAGCAGCCCCAGAGTTTTAGGGGGCGAGCAGTACTTC. Protein sequence: CASSPRVLGGEQYF.

This chain joins TRBV9 and TRBJ2-5, with D tentatively TRBD1 or TRBD2 (5 bases each). Germline V lookup: CDR1 SGDLS, CDR2 YYNGEE. This CDR3 comprises 15 residues. V lost 3 bases to trimming and J lost 2 bases, with 14 bases between them. The CDR3 here is CASSAAGTVQETQYF. CDR3 DNA sequence: TGTGCCAGCAGCGCCGCCGGGACGGTTCAAGAGACCCAGTACTTC.

This clone was counted a single time. The chain is built from TRBV2 and TRBJ2-5; D is possibly TRBD2 (6 bases). Germline CDR1 SNHLY, CDR2 FYNNEI. The CDR3 totals 15 residues. V gave up 3 bases and J gave up 1 base, with 12 bases separating them. The chain's CDR3 is CASSEGAGLQETQYF. CDR3 DNA: TGTGCCAGCAGTGAGGGAGCGGGCCTCCAAGAGACCCAGTACTTC.